A selection of T cell receptor beta chains follows, all from one sample in a study of spatial heterogeneity in lung cancer. TCRdb independently ran MiXCR on the 5' RACE reads; one entry per CDR3 protein. The data hold about 120,000 distinct CDR3 sequences, with 12% observed a single time. The specimen comprised PBMCs, sampled at follow-up. The source of these receptors is a male donor with early-stage non-small cell lung cancer. Both conserved end residues are part of each CDR3. A D gene is named only where the DNA matches it firmly. Clone sizes are given selectively: once, few, many, or a class where the clone is expanded.

abundance,j_gene,d_gene,v_gene,CDR3aa,CDR3nt
few,TRBJ1-1,TRBD1,TRBV5-1,CASSLGGQGFTEAFF,TGCGCCAGCAGCTTGGGTGGACAGGGGTTCACTGAAGCTTTCTTT
many,TRBJ1-5,TRBD1,TRBV24-1,CATSDRSGTATDQPQHF,TGTGCCACCAGTGACCGGTCCGGGACAGCCACCGATCAGCCCCAGCATTTT
.,TRBJ2-1,.,TRBV29-1,CSALRDRKYNEQFF,TGCAGCGCGTTAAGGGACCGAAAATACAATGAGCAGTTCTTC
.,TRBJ1-4,TRBD1,TRBV11-2,CASSFMGQPNEKLFF,TGTGCCAGCAGCTTCATGGGACAGCCTAATGAAAAACTGTTTTTT
.,TRBJ2-1,TRBD2,TRBV6-1,CASRFWGGNEQFF,TGTGCCAGCAGATTCTGGGGGGGCAATGAGCAGTTCTTC
.,TRBJ2-6,.,TRBV9,CASSVSPGTGANVLTF,TGTGCCAGCAGCGTAAGCCCAGGGACTGGGGCCAACGTCCTGACTTTC
few,TRBJ1-6,.,TRBV7-2,CASSSPLKSSPLHF,TGTGCCAGCAGCTCCCCTCTGAAGAGTTCACCCCTCCACTTT
.,TRBJ2-3,TRBD2,TRBV12-3/TRBV12-4,CASPGAGARPTDTQYF,TGTGCCAGCCCTGGAGCGGGGGCGCGGCCCACAGATACGCAGTATTTT
many,TRBJ2-5,TRBD2,TRBV6-1,CASTAGGPETQYF,TGTGCCAGCACAGCGGGGGGGCCGGAGACCCAGTACTTC
few,TRBJ2-6,.,TRBV27,CASQTTGNPFSGANVLTF,TGTGCCAGCCAAACGACGGGGAATCCATTCTCTGGGGCCAACGTCCTGACTTTC
few,TRBJ1-6,.,TRBV6-1,CASSDSRDNSPLHF,TGTGCCAGCAGTGATTCCAGGGACAATTCACCCCTCCACTTT
.,TRBJ2-6,.,TRBV10-3,CATHTGLNSGANVLTF,TGTGCCACCCATACCGGGTTGAACTCTGGGGCCAACGTCCTGACTTTC
few,TRBJ1-6,.,TRBV28,CASSFSTIRDRLHF,TGTGCCAGCAGTTTTAGTACCATCCGGGACCGCCTCCACTTT
many,TRBJ1-4,.,TRBV29-1,CSVEVDVRGEKLFF,TGCAGCGTTGAAGTTGACGTCAGGGGCGAAAAACTGTTTTTT
.,TRBJ1-1,.,TRBV3-1,CASSQGTTEAFF,TGTGCCAGCAGCCAGGGGACCACTGAAGCTTTCTTT
few,TRBJ2-3,.,TRBV30,CAWSVVPFTDTQYF,TGTGCCTGGAGTGTAGTACCGTTCACAGATACGCAGTATTTT
.,TRBJ1-4,.,TRBV20-1,CSARDQGTRGKLFF,TGCAGTGCTAGAGATCAAGGGACGCGTGGAAAACTGTTTTTT
many,TRBJ1-5,.,TRBV11-2,CASSLSGVNQPQHF,TGTGCCAGCAGCTTATCAGGGGTCAATCAGCCCCAGCATTTT
few,TRBJ2-6,.,TRBV5-1,CASSLELSRSGANVLTF,TGCGCCAGCAGCTTGGAACTCTCCCGCTCTGGGGCCAACGTCCTGACTTTC
few,TRBJ1-1,TRBD1,TRBV6-4,CASSDPGLAPGQNMNTEAFF,TGTGCCAGCAGTGACCCAGGCCTTGCTCCGGGACAGAACATGAACACTGAAGCTTTCTTT
many,TRBJ1-2,.,TRBV14,CASSQDPRTIIGYTF,TGTGCCAGCAGCCAAGATCCCCGAACTATCATTGGCTACACCTTC
.,TRBJ1-2,.,TRBV11-2,CASSLTSNYGYTF,TGTGCCAGCAGCTTAACCAGTAACTATGGCTACACCTTC
.,TRBJ2-5,TRBD2,TRBV4-2,CASSQGGGPQETQYF,TGTGCCAGCAGCCAAGGGGGGGGTCCACAAGAGACCCAGTACTTC
many,TRBJ2-3,TRBD1,TRBV20-1,CSGQGLSTDTQYF,TGCAGTGGACAGGGATTAAGCACAGATACGCAGTATTTT
.,TRBJ2-2,.,TRBV7-7,CASSLYTSTGELFF,TGTGCTAGCAGCTTGTACACCTCTACCGGGGAGCTGTTTTTT
.,TRBJ2-7,.,TRBV19,CARDTTESYEQYF,TGTGCCAGAGATACAACCGAGTCCTACGAGCAGTACTTC
few,TRBJ2-1,.,TRBV3-1,CASSQDRGGEQFF,TGTGCCAGCAGCCAAGATAGGGGGGGTGAGCAGTTCTTC
.,TRBJ2-1,.,TRBV2,CASIEEGSWNEQFF,TGTGCCAGCATCGAAGAAGGGTCTTGGAATGAGCAGTTCTTC
.,TRBJ2-5,.,TRBV7-9,CASSTSGPGETQYF,TGTGCCAGCAGCACCTCCGGACCTGGGGAGACCCAGTACTTC
few,TRBJ1-2,.,TRBV30,CACRGDNYGYTF,TGTGCCTGTCGCGGGGATAACTATGGCTACACCTTC
once,TRBJ2-3,TRBD2,TRBV7-2,CASSYSGLSTDTQYF,TGTGCCAGCAGCTATAGCGGGCTTAGCACAGATACGCAGTATTTT
.,TRBJ2-7,TRBD1,TRBV5-1,CASSYSGQEGYEQYF,TGCGCCAGCAGCTACTCGGGACAGGAGGGTTACGAGCAGTACTTC
many,TRBJ1-1,.,TRBV30,CAWSVRSGARTEAFF,TGTGCCTGGAGTGTAAGATCCGGGGCGCGTACTGAAGCTTTCTTT
few,TRBJ1-4,.,TRBV6-5,CASSYSGRPNEKLFF,TGTGCCAGCAGTTACTCTGGCAGGCCTAATGAAAAACTGTTTTTT
.,TRBJ2-7,.,TRBV7-2,CASSTRQAYEQYF,TGTGCCAGCAGCACCCGACAAGCCTACGAGCAGTACTTC
many,TRBJ1-4,TRBD1,TRBV7-9,CASSPSDRVNEKLFF,TGTGCCAGCAGCCCCTCGGACAGGGTTAATGAAAAACTGTTTTTT
.,TRBJ2-1,TRBD1,TRBV27,CASSRTGMDEQFF,TGTGCCAGCAGCCGGACAGGGATGGATGAGCAGTTCTTC
few,TRBJ2-7,.,TRBV10-3,CAISALSRRALEQYF,TGTGCCATCAGTGCCCTCTCACGGAGGGCCCTCGAGCAGTACTTC
many,TRBJ2-7,.,TRBV5-1,CASSLTSYEQYF,TGCGCCAGCAGCTTAACCTCCTACGAGCAGTACTTC
many,TRBJ1-2,.,TRBV4-1,CASSQDAPPRRSGYTF,TGCGCCAGCAGCCAAGATGCCCCCCCGCGCAGGTCTGGCTACACCTTC
many,TRBJ1-6,TRBD1,TRBV4-1,CASSQDRVKRSPLHF,TGCGCCAGCAGCCAGGACAGGGTAAAGAGATCACCCCTCCACTTT
few,TRBJ1-4,TRBD1,TRBV29-1,CSVGQGEVNEKLFF,TGCAGCGTTGGACAGGGAGAGGTTAATGAAAAACTGTTTTTT